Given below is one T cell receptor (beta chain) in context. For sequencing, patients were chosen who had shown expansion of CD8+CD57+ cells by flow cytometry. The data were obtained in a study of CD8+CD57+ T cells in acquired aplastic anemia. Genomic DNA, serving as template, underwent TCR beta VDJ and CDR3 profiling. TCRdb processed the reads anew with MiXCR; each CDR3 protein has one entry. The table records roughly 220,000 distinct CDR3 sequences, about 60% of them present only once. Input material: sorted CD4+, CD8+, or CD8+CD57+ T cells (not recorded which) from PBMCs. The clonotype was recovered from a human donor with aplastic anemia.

The CDR3 is CASSGIFISGNTIYF. CDR3 in DNA: TGTGCCAGCAGTGGTATCTTTATCTCTGGAAACACCATATATTTT. The chain is built from TRBV2 and TRBJ1-3, with D hard to call. The ends were cut back, 4 bases at V and 0 bases at J, with 10 bases in the middle. Germline V gene lookup returns CDR1 SNHLY and CDR2 FYNNEI. The CDR3 length is 15 residues.